A single sample is the source of the 31 T cell receptor beta chains below, sequenced in a study of CD8 T cells in ankylosing spondylitis. Whole-study results and caveats: Seemingly distinctive of ankylosing spondylitis blood was a TCR beta motif formed by eight highly homologous variants.

Using its own MiXCR run on the 5' RACE reads, TCRdb lists one record per CDR3 protein. This table has hundreds of thousands of distinct CDR3 sequences, under 20% appearing once. Antigen specificity for these receptors is unknown. Sequencing input: blood, either unsorted or a sorted T cell fraction (not recorded which). The receptors here all came from a male donor with ankylosing spondylitis.

This clonotype was counted ten times or more. The chain combines TRBV12-3 or TRBV12-4 with TRBJ1-1, with D hard to call. V lost 2 bases and J 5 bases, leaving 6 bases between the germline ends. The CDR3 extends over 12 amino acids. The CDR3 protein is CASSLRGTEAFF. The CDR3 DNA follows: TGTGCCAGCAGTTTACGTGGGACTGAAGCTTTCTTT.

This clonotype turned up a few times. This sequence joins TRBV12-3 or TRBV12-4 and TRBJ2-5; 14 bases align to TRBD2. This CDR3 has 17 residues. V lost 3 bases to trimming and J lost 7 bases; unmatched junction nucleotides: 10. This CDR3 is CASSFSGTSGSWVTQYF. The DNA of the CDR3 is TGTGCCAGCAGTTTTTCTGGGACTAGCGGGAGTTGGGTGACCCAGTACTTC.

The J gene is TRBJ2-7, the V gene TRBV27; perhaps TRBD1 as D (6 bases). The V gene lost 3 bases and the J gene lost 4 bases, with 13 bases spanning the gap. There are 14 residues in the CDR3. Germline CDR1 and CDR2: MNHEY and SMNVEV (reference sequence). The CDR3 loop is CASSFSDRPYEQYF. Written as DNA, the CDR3 is TGTGCCAGCAGTTTCTCGGACAGACCTTACGAGCAGTACTTC.

This clonotype was recorded a few times. The chain recombines TRBV7-8 with TRBJ2-3; TRBD1 is a possible D gene (5 bases). This CDR3 has 15 residues. The V and J ends lost 1 base and 6 bases respectively, with 14 bases between them. The V gene's germline CDR1 is SGHVS and CDR2 FQNEAQ. The CDR3 spells CASSLGQGIPDTQYF. The CDR3 bases are TGTGCCAGCAGCTTAGGGCAGGGAATACCCGATACGCAGTATTTT.

There are many counts of this clonotype. The chain employs TRBV7-2 and TRBJ2-3; D is undetermined. The V gene lost 3 bases and the J gene lost 3 bases, with 7 bases spanning the gap. The CDR3 spans 13 residues. The V gene's germline CDR1 is SGHTA and CDR2 FQGNSA. The CDR3 spells CASSFITTDTQYF. The CDR3 coding sequence is TGTGCCAGCAGCTTCATAACTACAGATACGCAGTATTTT.

This clonotype was detected a few times. CDR3 bases: TGTGCCAGCAGCGTAGCTGTGACTACAATATACGGGGAGCTGTTTTTT. Encoded protein: CASSVAVTTIYGELFF. The V gene is TRBV9, the J gene TRBJ2-2; D is perhaps TRBD2 (5 bases). Germline values: CDR1 SGDLS, CDR2 YYNGEE. This CDR3 is 16 amino acids long. V lost 0 bases to trimming and J lost 7 bases, with 16 bases between them.

The chain employs TRBV10-3 and TRBJ2-7; TRBD1 aligns across 7 bases. Unmatched junction bases numbered 5, after V lost 3 bases and J lost 3 bases. Germline lookup yields CDR1 ENHRY and CDR2 SYGVKD. The CDR3 totals 14 residues. CDR3 sequence (DNA): TGTGCCATCAGTGACCGGACAGGAAACTACGAGCAGTACTTC. Amino acids: CAISDRTGNYEQYF.

J is TRBJ2-2 and V is TRBV18, with 12 bases aligning to TRBD2. The CDR3 is 14 amino acids. V dropped 9 bases and J dropped 5; count of bases not matched to a gene: 4. CDR1 and CDR2 from the germline V gene are KGHSH and LQKENI. DNA for the CDR3: TGTGCCAGTTCCGGGACTAGCGGGACCGGGGAGCTGTTTTTT. Protein sequence: CASSGTSGTGELFF.

The V and J genes are TRBV6-1 and TRBJ2-2; D could derive from TRBD1 or TRBD2 (5 bases each). The V end was cut by 6 bases, the J end by 1 base, with 15 bases between. CDR1 MNHNS and CDR2 SASEGT come from the germline V gene. This CDR3 comprises 16 residues. The CDR3 sequence: CASRRPGRQNTGELFF. The CDR3 nucleotides are TGTGCCAGCAGGCGACCGGGACGGCAGAACACCGGGGAGCTGTTTTTT.

This clonotype was detected ten times or more. This chain joins TRBV6-1 and TRBJ1-5; possible D gene TRBD1, 6 bases. This CDR3 is 15 amino acids long. The V end was cut by 6 bases, the J end by 0 bases, with 12 bases between. Germline V gene sequence: CDR1 MNHNS, CDR2 SASEGT. In DNA form, the CDR3 reads TGTGCCAGCAGACCTACAGGGATTAGCAATCAGCCCCAGCATTTT. Translated: CASRPTGISNQPQHF.

This sequence joins TRBV5-1 and TRBJ2-7, with no clear D. CDR1 and CDR2 from the germline V gene are SGHRS and YFSETQ. Trimming removed 0 bases from V and 1 base from J, with 8 bases in between. This CDR3 has 14 amino acids. The CDR3 sequence: CASSLESHSYEQYF. CDR3 coding DNA: TGCGCCAGCAGCTTGGAGTCCCATTCCTACGAGCAGTACTTC.

The V and J genes are TRBV6-5 and TRBJ2-1, with 14 nucleotides matching TRBD2. Germline assignment: CDR1 MNHEY and CDR2 SVGAGI. This CDR3 contains 15 residues. Trimming removed 2 bases from V and 10 bases from J; junction bases left unmatched: 4. The CDR3 spells CASSYTGTSGSEQFF. In DNA form, the CDR3 reads TGTGCCAGCAGTTACACCGGGACTAGCGGGAGCGAGCAGTTCTTC.

This clonotype was found once. The chain is built from TRBV6-1 and TRBJ2-2; possibly TRBD2 for D (5 bases). CDR1 is MNHNS, CDR2 SASEGT, per germline. The CDR3 loop spans 15 amino acids. V was pared by 6 bases and J by 4 bases, with 15 bases between. The CDR3 reads CASSPAQRGTGELFF. The DNA for the CDR3 is TGTGCCAGCAGCCCCGCCCAACGGGGCACCGGGGAGCTGTTTTTT.

This clonotype was counted at least ten times. The rearrangement links TRBV12-3 or TRBV12-4 to TRBJ1-3; no definite D call. The CDR3 length is 14 residues. V was cut by 3 bases and J by 0 bases, with 6 bases left in between. The CDR3 DNA follows: TGTGCCAGCAGTTTGAGAGGCTCTGGAAACACCATATATTTT. This sequence encodes CASSLRGSGNTIYF.

The rearrangement uses TRBV10-3 and TRBJ2-3; TRBD2 matches 16 bases. Germline V lookup: CDR1 ENHRY, CDR2 SYGVKD. The J segment lost 0 bases and the V segment lost 7 bases, leaving 7 bases of the junction unmatched. The CDR3 covers 18 residues. The CDR3 DNA is TGTGCCATCACCCCGGGACTAGCGGGAGGGACTAGCACAGATACGCAGTATTTT. Translated: CAITPGLAGGTSTDTQYF.

This clonotype has more than one count but fewer than ten. The chain recombines TRBV5-1 with TRBJ2-7, with D possibly TRBD1 on 6 matching bases. Germline V gene data show CDR1 as SGHRS and CDR2 as YFSETQ. The CDR3 contains 13 residues. V gave up 4 bases and J gave up 2 bases, with 10 bases separating them. Written as DNA, the CDR3 is TGCGCCAGCAGCAACAGGGATACCTACGAGCAGTACTTC. Translation gives CASSNRDTYEQYF.

The chain joins TRBV29-1 to TRBJ2-7, with 7 bases aligning to TRBD2. Germline-derived CDR1 and CDR2 are SQVTM and ANQGSEA. The CDR3 runs 15 residues. V shed 3 bases, J shed 1 base, and the junction held 9 bases outside the gene matches. In DNA form, the CDR3 reads TGCAGCGTTGATAGGTGGGCGGGAGATTCCTACGAGCAGTACTTC. The encoded protein is CSVDRWAGDSYEQYF.

The chain is built from TRBV6-2 or TRBV6-3 and TRBJ2-7; 7 nucleotides line up with TRBD2. There are 17 residues in the CDR3. V lost 2 bases, J lost 4 bases, and 14 bases stayed unmatched. Germline loops: CDR1 MNHEY, CDR2 SVGEGT. The CDR3 loop is CASSYNMAGVRSYEQYF. CDR3 DNA: TGTGCCAGCAGTTACAATATGGCGGGAGTGAGATCTTACGAGCAGTACTTC.

This clonotype was picked up many times. The V gene is TRBV12-3 or TRBV12-4, the J gene TRBJ2-3; D is ambiguous. Trimming removed 8 bases at V and 1 base at J, with 10 bases between. The CDR3 contains 13 residues. CDR3 residues: CASSASGTDTQYF. In nucleotides, the CDR3 is TGTGCCAGCTCCGCTAGTGGCACAGATACGCAGTATTTT.

This clonotype was seen a few times. The chain carries TRBV20-1 and TRBJ2-5, with D possibly TRBD2 on 6 matching bases. Trimming left V 6 bases short and J 2 bases short, with 10 bases between. CDR1 is DFQATT, CDR2 SNEGSKA, per germline (reference sequence). This CDR3 region has 12 residues. The CDR3 DNA is TGCAGTGCCGGTCGGGGGCAAGAGACCCAGTACTTC. This encodes CSAGRGQETQYF.

This chain uses TRBV20-1 with TRBJ1-1, with D possibly TRBD1 on 5 matching bases. Trimming cost V 0 bases and J 0 bases, with 8 bases left between them. The CDR3 runs 14 residues. Germline lookup yields CDR1 DFQATT and CDR2 SNEGSKA (reference sequence). CDR3 DNA: TGCAGTGCTAGAGAAGACAGTGTGAACACTGAAGCTTTCTTT. It is translated as CSAREDSVNTEAFF.

This clonotype has more than one count but fewer than ten. The chain recombines TRBV6-1 with TRBJ2-5; D may be TRBD2 (6 bases). CDR1 and CDR2 (germline): MNHNS, SASEGT. The CDR3 loop spans 16 amino acids. Trimming cost V 6 bases and J 4 bases, with 21 bases left between them. The CDR3 sequence: CASRTPGLRTGETQYF. The CDR3 bases are TGTGCCAGCAGGACCCCGGGACTCAGAACAGGAGAGACCCAGTACTTC.

This chain joins TRBV5-1 and TRBJ2-5; D may be TRBD1 (6 bases). Germline V gene data show CDR1 as SGHRS and CDR2 as YFSETQ. The CDR3 sequence is 15 residues long. Trimming cost V 0 bases and J 5 bases, with 14 bases left between them. The CDR3 region has the DNA TGCGCCAGCAGCTTGGACGGACAGCCGGTGGAGACCCAGTACTTC. Protein: CASSLDGQPVETQYF.

The V call is TRBV3-1, the J call TRBJ2-1; 9 bases match TRBD2. The CDR3 runs 15 residues. Germline values: CDR1 LGHDT, CDR2 YNNKEL (reference sequence). The V and J ends lost 3 bases and 4 bases, in that order; junction bases with no gene match: 4. The CDR3 reads CASSHRGGGYNEQFF. CDR3 nucleotides: TGTGCCAGCAGCCATCGCGGGGGGGGTTACAATGAGCAGTTCTTC.

This clonotype was counted only a few times. This chain connects TRBV20-1 to TRBJ1-1, with 9 bases that match TRBD1. Per germline, CDR1 DFQATT and CDR2 SNEGSKA (reference sequence). This CDR3 region has 13 residues. J was trimmed by 4 bases and V by 6 bases; bases with no gene match: 6. The CDR3: CSAGQGPGTEAFF. The CDR3 coding sequence is TGCAGTGCGGGACAGGGTCCGGGCACTGAAGCTTTCTTT.

The chain links TRBV6-1 to TRBJ2-7; D is unresolved. Trimming removed 6 bases from V and 2 bases from J, with 11 bases in between. The germline V gene encodes CDR1 MNHNS and CDR2 SASEGT. The CDR3 covers 13 residues. The CDR3 spells CASRDTDTYEQYF. CDR3 DNA sequence: TGTGCCAGCAGGGATACAGATACCTACGAGCAGTACTTC.

CDR3 DNA: TGTGCCAGCAGTTTATCCAGGGGAACTAACTATGGCTACACCTTC. Translation gives CASSLSRGTNYGYTF. The V gene is TRBV12-3 or TRBV12-4, the J gene TRBJ1-2; D is possibly TRBD1 (6 bases). Trimming removed 2 bases from V and 0 bases from J, with 10 bases in between. This CDR3 is 15 amino acids long.

This clonotype was seen at least ten times. This chain uses TRBV7-9 with TRBJ1-2; D is unresolved. The CDR3 contains 14 residues. V was cut by 9 bases and J by 2 bases, with 16 bases left in between. In germline, CDR1 is SEHNR, CDR2 FQNEAQ (reference sequence). CDR3 nucleotide sequence: TGTGCCAGTTCCCGACGTGAGGGCAACTATGGCTACACCTTC. The encoded protein is CASSRREGNYGYTF. The variable domain in full, completed from reference TRBV7-9 and TRBJ1-2, reads DTGVSQNPRHKITKRGQNVTFRCDPISEHNRLYWYRQTLGQGPEFLTYFQNEAQLEKSRLLSDRFSAERPKGSFSTLEIQRTEQGDSAMYLCASSRREGNYGYTFGSGTRLTVV.

This clonotype was recorded many times. The rearrangement links TRBV29-1 to TRBJ1-1; maybe TRBD1 (5 bases). Trimming stripped 7 bases from V and 9 bases from J, with 18 bases between. Germline values: CDR1 SQVTM, CDR2 ANQGSEA. CDR3 length: 12 amino acids. This chain's CDR3 is CSADSGSAKAFF. In nucleotides, the CDR3 is TGCAGCGCCGATTCAGGGAGCGCAAAAGCTTTCTTT.

This clonotype was counted a few times. In DNA, the CDR3 is TGCGCCAGCAGCTTGGGGACAGGAAGACAAGAGACCCAGTACTTC. It specifies CASSLGTGRQETQYF. The J gene is TRBJ2-5, the V gene TRBV5-1, with TRBD1 identical over 7 bases. Germline CDR1 reads SGHRS; CDR2 reads YFSETQ. This CDR3 spans 15 amino acids. The V and J ends lost 0 bases and 2 bases, in that order; junction bases with no gene match: 4.

The V gene is TRBV12-3 or TRBV12-4, the J gene TRBJ1-5; 12 bases map to TRBD1. V shed 3 bases, J shed 9 bases, and the junction held 6 bases outside the gene matches. The CDR3 length is 15 residues. The CDR3 DNA reads as TGTGCCAGCAGTTTCCGGGACAGGGGGCTTCGGCCCCAGCATTTT. It specifies CASSFRDRGLRPQHF.